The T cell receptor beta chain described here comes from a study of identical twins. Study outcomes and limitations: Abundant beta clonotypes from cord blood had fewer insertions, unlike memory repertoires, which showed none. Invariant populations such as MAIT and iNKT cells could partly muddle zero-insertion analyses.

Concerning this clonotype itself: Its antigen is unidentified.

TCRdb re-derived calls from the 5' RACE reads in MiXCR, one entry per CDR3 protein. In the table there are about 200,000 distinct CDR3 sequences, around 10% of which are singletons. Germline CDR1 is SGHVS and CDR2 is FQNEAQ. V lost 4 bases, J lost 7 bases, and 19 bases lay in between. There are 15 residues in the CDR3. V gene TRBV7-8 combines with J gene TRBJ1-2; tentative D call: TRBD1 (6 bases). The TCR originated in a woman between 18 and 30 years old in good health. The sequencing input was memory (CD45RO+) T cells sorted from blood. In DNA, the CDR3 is TGTGCCAGCAGCTCCCTAGTAGGGGGGGCGGGTGGCTACACCTTC. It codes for CASSSLVGGAGGYTF.